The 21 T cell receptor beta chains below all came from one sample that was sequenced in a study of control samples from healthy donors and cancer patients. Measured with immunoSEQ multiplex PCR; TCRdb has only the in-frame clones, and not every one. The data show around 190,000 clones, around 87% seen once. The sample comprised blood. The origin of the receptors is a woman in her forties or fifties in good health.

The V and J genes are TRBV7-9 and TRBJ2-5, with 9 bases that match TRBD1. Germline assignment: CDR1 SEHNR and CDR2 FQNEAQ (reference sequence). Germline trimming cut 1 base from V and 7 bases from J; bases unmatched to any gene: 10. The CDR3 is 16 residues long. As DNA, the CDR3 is TGTGCCAGCAGCTTAGAGGGACAGGGCGGTAGAGGGACCCAGTACTTC. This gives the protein CASSLEGQGGRGTQYF.

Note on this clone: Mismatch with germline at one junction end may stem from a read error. CDR3 DNA: TGTGCCAGCAGCTTAATGGGGACAGGGGTATCAGAGGCCCAGTACTTC. This encodes CASSLMGTGVSEAQYF. The chain joins TRBV7-3 to TRBJ2-5; 10 nucleotides line up with TRBD1. In germline, CDR1 is SGHTA, CDR2 FQGTGA. The CDR3 length is 16 residues.

CDR3 residues: CASSLRRGRVETEAFF. Written as DNA, the CDR3 is TGTGCCAGCAGCTTACGCCGGGGAAGGGTGGAGACTGAAGCTTTCTTT. J is TRBJ1-1 and V is TRBV7-9, with D hard to call. The germline V and J ends were trimmed by 2 bases and 5 bases, with 18 bases remaining between them. Germline V CDR1 and CDR2: SEHNR, FQNEAQ (reference sequence). The CDR3 consists of 16 residues. The full variable domain, with the rest looked up from reference TRBV7-9 and TRBJ1-1, is DTGVSQNPRHKITKRGQNVTFRCDPISEHNRLYWYRQTLGQGPEFLTYFQNEAQLEKSRLLSDRFSAERPKGSFSTLEIQRTEQGDSAMYLCASSLRRGRVETEAFFGQGTRLTVV.

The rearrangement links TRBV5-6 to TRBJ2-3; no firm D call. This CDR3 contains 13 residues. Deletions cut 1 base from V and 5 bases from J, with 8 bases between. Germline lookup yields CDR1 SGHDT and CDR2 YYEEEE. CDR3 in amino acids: CASSLSGRDTQYF. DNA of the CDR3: TGTGCCAGCAGCTTGTCTGGGCGAGATACGCAGTATTTT.

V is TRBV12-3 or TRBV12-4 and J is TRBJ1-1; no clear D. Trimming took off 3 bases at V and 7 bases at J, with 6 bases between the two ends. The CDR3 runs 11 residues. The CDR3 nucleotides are TGTGCCAGCAGTTTGGGCAGTGAAGCTTTCTTT. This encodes CASSLGSEAFF.

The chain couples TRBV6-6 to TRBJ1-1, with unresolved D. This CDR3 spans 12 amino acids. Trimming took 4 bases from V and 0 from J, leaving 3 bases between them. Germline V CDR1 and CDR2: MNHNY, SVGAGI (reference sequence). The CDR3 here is CASSFLNTEAFF. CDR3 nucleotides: TGTGCCAGCAGTTTTCTGAACACTGAAGCTTTCTTT.

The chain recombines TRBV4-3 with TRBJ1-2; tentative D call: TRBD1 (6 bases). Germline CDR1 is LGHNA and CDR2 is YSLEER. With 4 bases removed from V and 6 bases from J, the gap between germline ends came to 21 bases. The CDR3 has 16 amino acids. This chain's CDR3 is CASSPRGAFLTNGYTF. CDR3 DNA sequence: TGCGCCAGCAGCCCTCGGGGGGCCTTCCTAACTAATGGCTACACCTTC.

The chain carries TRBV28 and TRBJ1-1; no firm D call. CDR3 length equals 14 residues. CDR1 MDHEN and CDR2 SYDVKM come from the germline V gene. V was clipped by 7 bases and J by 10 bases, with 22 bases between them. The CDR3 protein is CASTTPGGVFRAFF. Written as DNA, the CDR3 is TGTGCCAGCACTACCCCGGGCGGGGTATTTCGAGCTTTCTTT.

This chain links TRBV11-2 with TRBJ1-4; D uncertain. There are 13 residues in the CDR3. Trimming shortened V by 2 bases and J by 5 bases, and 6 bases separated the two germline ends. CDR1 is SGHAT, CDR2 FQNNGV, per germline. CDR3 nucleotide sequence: TGTGCCAGCAGCTTATTCCGCAATGAAAAACTGTTTTTT. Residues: CASSLFRNEKLFF.

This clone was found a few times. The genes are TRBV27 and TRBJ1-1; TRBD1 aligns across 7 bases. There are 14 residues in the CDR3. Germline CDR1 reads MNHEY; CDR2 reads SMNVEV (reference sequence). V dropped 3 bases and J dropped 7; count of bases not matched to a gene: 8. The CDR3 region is CASSFRGFFGEAFF. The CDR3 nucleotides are TGTGCCAGCAGTTTCAGGGGGTTTTTCGGTGAAGCTTTCTTT.

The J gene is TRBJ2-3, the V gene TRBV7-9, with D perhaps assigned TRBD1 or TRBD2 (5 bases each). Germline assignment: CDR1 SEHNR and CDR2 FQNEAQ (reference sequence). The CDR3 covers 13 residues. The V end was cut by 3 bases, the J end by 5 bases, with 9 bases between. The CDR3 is CASSFRGEDTQYF. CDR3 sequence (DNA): TGTGCCAGCAGCTTTCGAGGGGAAGATACGCAGTATTTT.

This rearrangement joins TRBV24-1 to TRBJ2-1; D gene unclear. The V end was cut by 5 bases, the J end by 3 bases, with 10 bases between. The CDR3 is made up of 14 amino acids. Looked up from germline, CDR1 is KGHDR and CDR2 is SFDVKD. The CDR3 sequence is CATSGSPDYNEQFF. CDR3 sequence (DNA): TGTGCCACCAGTGGGTCGCCAGACTACAATGAGCAGTTCTTC.

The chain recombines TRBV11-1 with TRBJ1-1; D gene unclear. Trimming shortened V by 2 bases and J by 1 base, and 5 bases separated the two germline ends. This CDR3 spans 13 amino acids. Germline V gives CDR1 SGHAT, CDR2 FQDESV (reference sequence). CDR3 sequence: CASSLTRNTEAFF. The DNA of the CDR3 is TGTGCCAGCAGCTTAACGCGGAACACTGAAGCTTTCTTT.

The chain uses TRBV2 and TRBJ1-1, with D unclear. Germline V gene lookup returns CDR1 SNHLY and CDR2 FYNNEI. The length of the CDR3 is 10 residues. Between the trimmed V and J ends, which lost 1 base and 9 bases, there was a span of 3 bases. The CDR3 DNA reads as TGTGCCAGCAGTGAAGGGAAAGCTTTCTTT. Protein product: CASSEGKAFF.

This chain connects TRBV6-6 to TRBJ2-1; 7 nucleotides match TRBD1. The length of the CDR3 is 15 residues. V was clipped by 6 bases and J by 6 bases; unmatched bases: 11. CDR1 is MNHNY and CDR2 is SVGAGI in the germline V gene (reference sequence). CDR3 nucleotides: TGTGCCAGCAGACAGAACCCGGGACAGACCAATGAGCAGTTCTTC. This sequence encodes CASRQNPGQTNEQFF.

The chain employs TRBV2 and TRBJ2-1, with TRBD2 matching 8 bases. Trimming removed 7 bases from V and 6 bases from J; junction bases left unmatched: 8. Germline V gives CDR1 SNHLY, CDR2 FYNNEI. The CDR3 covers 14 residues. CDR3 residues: CASKGLVQGNEQFF. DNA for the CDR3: TGTGCCAGCAAGGGACTAGTTCAAGGCAATGAGCAGTTCTTC.

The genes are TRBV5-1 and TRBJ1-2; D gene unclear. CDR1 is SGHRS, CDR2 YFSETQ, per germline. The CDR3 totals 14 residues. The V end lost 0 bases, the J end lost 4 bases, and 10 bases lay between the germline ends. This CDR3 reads CASSLEGGSYGYTF. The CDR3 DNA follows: TGCGCCAGCAGCTTGGAGGGAGGGTCCTATGGCTACACCTTC.

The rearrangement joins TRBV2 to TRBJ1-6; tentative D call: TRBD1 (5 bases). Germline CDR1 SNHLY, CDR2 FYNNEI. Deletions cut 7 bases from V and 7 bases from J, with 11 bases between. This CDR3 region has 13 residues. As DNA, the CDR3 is TGTGCCAGCAATCGGGGGTTAAATTCACCCCTCCACTTT. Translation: CASNRGLNSPLHF.

CDR3 protein: CATSDGTDAGYTF. The DNA of the CDR3 is TGTGCCACCAGTGACGGGACAGATGCTGGCTACACCTTC. This chain connects TRBV24-1 to TRBJ1-2, with 7 bases matching TRBD1. V gave up 4 bases and J gave up 7 bases; unmatched junction bases: 5. Germline CDR1 KGHDR, CDR2 SFDVKD. The CDR3 runs to 13 residues.

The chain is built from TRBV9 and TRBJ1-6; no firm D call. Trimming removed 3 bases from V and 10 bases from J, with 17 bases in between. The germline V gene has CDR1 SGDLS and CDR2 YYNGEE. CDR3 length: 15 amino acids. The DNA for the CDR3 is TGTGCCAGCAGCGAGGACCCTTACTCGGGGTCACCCCTCCACTTT. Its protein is CASSEDPYSGSPLHF.

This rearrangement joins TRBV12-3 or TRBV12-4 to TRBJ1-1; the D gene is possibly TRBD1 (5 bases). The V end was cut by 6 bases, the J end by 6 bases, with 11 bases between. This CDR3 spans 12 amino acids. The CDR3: CASRTRGPEAFF. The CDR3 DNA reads TGTGCCAGCAGGACAAGGGGACCTGAAGCTTTCTTT.